Following are 6 T cell receptor beta chains from one sample sequenced in a study of long-term antiretroviral therapy in people with HIV. The immunoSEQ assay was v3.0, run at survey level. Repertoires were generated with immunoSEQ multiplex PCR, while TCRdb's copy carries only in-frame clones and drops some. The sample has tens of thousands of clones, about four fifths seen once. Sequenced here: unsorted PBMCs, sampled 0.5 years before starting antiretroviral therapy. The receptors stem from a man aged 40-55 years with HIV.

This sequence joins TRBV11-2 and TRBJ1-2, with D maybe TRBD1 (5 bases). Germline-derived CDR1 and CDR2 are SGHAT and FQNNGV. V was cut by 2 bases and J by 5 bases, with 6 bases left in between. The CDR3 covers 12 residues. The CDR3, as DNA: TGTGCCAGCAGCTTACAGGGTTATGGCTACACCTTC. Amino acids: CASSLQGYGYTF.

This chain joins TRBV14 and TRBJ1-2; perhaps TRBD1 as D (5 bases). CDR3 length equals 14 residues. Trimming left V 4 bases short and J 8 bases short, with 17 bases between. Germline CDR1 is SGHDN and CDR2 is FVKESK. For the CDR3, the DNA is TGTGCCAGCAGCCCGGGCGGCTACGGGGGGGGCTACACCTTC. Its protein product is CASSPGGYGGGYTF. The full variable domain, with the rest looked up from reference TRBV14 and TRBJ1-2, is EAGVTQFPSHSVIEKGQTVTLRCDPISGHDNLYWYRRVMGKEIKFLLHFVKESKQDESGMPNNRFLAERTGGTYSTLKVQPAELEDSGVYFCASSPGGYGGGYTFGSGTRLTVV.

This clone was recorded only once. The rearrangement uses TRBV11-2 and TRBJ2-3, with TRBD2 matching over 7 bases. This CDR3 spans 13 amino acids. J gave up 6 bases and V 3 bases, and 3 bases lay outside the gene matches. Germline loops: CDR1 SGHAT, CDR2 FQNNGV. The CDR3 DNA reads as TGTGCCAGCAGCTTGGTCGGGAGGGATACGCAGTATTTT. This gives the protein CASSLVGRDTQYF.

This chain joins TRBV9 and TRBJ2-3, with a tentative D call TRBD1 (6 bases). In germline, CDR1 is SGDLS, CDR2 YYNGEE. V was trimmed by 4 bases and J by 2 bases, leaving 14 bases between them. This CDR3 has 15 amino acids. The CDR3: CASSSQGQLTDTQYF. In DNA, the CDR3 is TGTGCCAGCAGCTCCCAAGGACAGCTCACAGATACGCAGTATTTT.

This clone has only one observation. The genes are TRBV7-9 and TRBJ2-3, with D unresolved. Germline CDR1 reads SEHNR; CDR2 reads FQNEAQ (reference sequence). The length of the CDR3 is 12 residues. Deletions cut 3 bases from V and 7 bases from J, with 8 bases between. Written as DNA, the CDR3 is TGTGCCAGCAGCTTTGACGGAAATACGCAGTATTTT. It is translated as CASSFDGNTQYF. Complete variable domain (other parts from reference TRBV7-9 and TRBJ2-3): DTGVSQNPRHKITKRGQNVTFRCDPISEHNRLYWYRQTLGQGPEFLTYFQNEAQLEKSRLLSDRFSAERPKGSFSTLEIQRTEQGDSAMYLCASSFDGNTQYFGPGTRLTVL.

The chain combines TRBV19 with TRBJ2-7; 9 bases are shared with TRBD1. Germline V gene data show CDR1 as LNHDA and CDR2 as SQIVND (reference sequence). V lost 3 bases to trimming and J lost 2 bases; unmatched junction nucleotides: 5. The CDR3 extends over 15 amino acids. CDR3 DNA sequence: TGTGCCAGTAGTATCCAGGGACAGGGTCCCTACGAGCAGTACTTC. Amino acids: CASSIQGQGPYEQYF.